This TCR beta chain derives from a study of T-cell reconstitution after alpha-beta-depleted transplantation in children. About this clonotype itself: Its specificity is not known.

A TCRbeta library incorporating unique molecular identifiers was prepared. TCRdb re-called the PCR reads through MiXCR, storing one row per CDR3 protein. This table has roughly 570,000 distinct CDR3 sequences, 25% to 30% appearing once. Germline V gene lookup returns CDR1 SGHDT and CDR2 YYEEEE. V was pared by 1 base and J by 2 bases, with 7 bases between. This CDR3 comprises 15 residues. General study results and limits: Reportedly, only several hundred clones from non-depleted graft cells drove alpha-beta T-cell counts at about two months. The origin of high day-60 TCRbeta diversity in some patients lay in surviving recipient T cells and thymic progenitors.

This TCR derives from a boy under three years old with Wiskott-Aldrich syndrome, due to receive a stem cell transplant. Sequencing was performed on PBMCs, taken before TCRalphabeta/CD19-depleted stem cell transplant. The V call is TRBV5-6, the J call TRBJ2-6, with D unclear. This CDR3 is CASSLNAAGANVLTF. The CDR3 region has the DNA TGTGCCAGCAGCTTGAACGCTGCTGGGGCCAACGTCCTGACTTTC. Complete variable domain (other parts from reference TRBV5-6 and TRBJ2-6): DAGVTQSPTHLIKTRGQQVTLRCSPKSGHDTVSWYQQALGQGPQFIFQYYEEEERQRGNFPDRFSGHQFPNYSSELNVNALLLGDSALYLCASSLNAAGANVLTFGAGSRLTVL.